Listed below are T cell receptor beta chains from one sample, sequenced in a study of T cell changes during pregnancy in multiple sclerosis. Repertoires were generated with immunoSEQ multiplex PCR, while TCRdb's copy carries only in-frame clones and drops some. The sample includes tens of thousands of clones, about 94% of them seen just once. Sequenced material: CD8+ T cells from peripheral blood mononuclear cells, taken in the third trimester of pregnancy. These receptors all come from a female donor with multiple sclerosis, enrolled in a pregnancy study. Both conserved end residues are part of each CDR3. Each record gives: D gene, CDR3 length, V gene, J gene, CDR3 DNA, CDR3 protein. The D gene is left open where the match is weak.

TRBD2	16	TRBV9	TRBJ2-4	TGTGCCAGCAGCGTAGAGTCGGGAGGTTACGAAAACATTCAGTACTTC	CASSVESGGYENIQYF
TRBD2	16	TRBV28	TRBJ2-1	TGTGCCAGCAGGCAGGGACTAGGACCCCTGGTGGAAGAGCAGTTCTTC	CASRQGLGPLVEEQFF
-	15	TRBV10-1	TRBJ1-3	TGCGCCAGCAGTGACAGGGCCCGAGCCGGAAACACCATATATTTT	CASSDRARAGNTIYF
TRBD2	17	TRBV19	TRBJ2-1	TGTGCCAGTAGTATGGGACTAGCGGGCGAGGCCTACAATGAGCAGTTCTTC	CASSMGLAGEAYNEQFF
TRBD2	16	TRBV15	TRBJ2-1	TGTGCCACCAGCAGAGACCGACTAGCCTCCTACAATGAGCAGTTCTTC	CATSRDRLASYNEQFF
-	14	TRBV13	TRBJ1-1	TGTGCCAGCAGCTTCTGGGCAGCGAACACTGAAGCTTTCTTT	CASSFWAANTEAFF
TRBD2	16	TRBV19	TRBJ2-2	TGTGCCAGTAGTATAGCCGGGGGACTAGCGGGCGGGGAGCTGTTTTTT	CASSIAGGLAGGELFF
TRBD1	16	TRBV9	TRBJ2-1	TGTGCCAGCAGCGTAGTGGACAGGGTTCCGCGGGGTGAGCAGTTCTTC	CASSVVDRVPRGEQFF
-	10	TRBV29-1	TRBJ2-3	TGCAGCGTTTTCTCAGATACGCAGTATTTT	CSVFSDTQYF
TRBD1	11	TRBV30	TRBJ1-2	TGTGCCTGGGGGACAGGGGGTGACTACACCTTC	CAWGTGGDYTF
-	14	TRBV6-5	TRBJ2-1	TGTGCCAGCAGTTCCTCGTCAGGCAACAATGAGCAGTTCTTC	CASSSSSGNNEQFF
-	15	TRBV28	TRBJ1-4	TGTGCCAGCAGTTTGCTCGGGGGAATTAATGAAAAACTGTTTTTT	CASSLLGGINEKLFF
TRBD2	13	TRBV6-1	TRBJ2-7	TGTGCCAGCAGCCTAGCGGAAACCTACGAGCAGTACTTC	CASSLAETYEQYF